The sequence of this T cell receptor (beta chain) was determined in a study of T-cell reconstitution after alpha-beta-depleted transplantation in children. TCRbeta library construction was performed incorporating unique molecular identifiers. TCRdb re-derived calls from the PCR reads in MiXCR, one entry per CDR3 protein. The sample comprises 230,000 or so distinct CDR3 sequences, around 11% of which are singletons, and approximately 2.9% rests with the top ten. This CDR3 contains 17 residues. V trimming: 0 bases; J trimming: 5 bases; junction bases outside the gene matches: 13. Germline CDR1 is LGHNA and CDR2 is YSLEER. This clonotype came up many times.

The sequencing used PBMCs from the stem cell graft donor, collected from the stem cell graft. The chain uses TRBV4-3 and TRBJ2-7, with TRBD2 matching over 7 bases. The clonotype comes from a human donor who donated a stem cell graft to a child with acute lymphoblastic leukemia. CDR3 loop: CASSQDPTGGWLNEQYF. CDR3 nucleotide sequence: TGCGCCAGCAGCCAAGATCCTACGGGGGGATGGCTCAACGAGCAGTACTTC.